Detailed here is one TCR beta chain. Its target is unknown. The data are from a study of shared clonotypes between healthy human individuals. Regarding the study as a whole: Non-shared clonotypes had lower generation probabilities than clonotypes shared by all four sorted-subset donors.

Splitting of each subset's genomic DNA was done evenly across several immunoSEQ plates. Sequencing used immunoSEQ multiplex PCR; TCRdb keeps in-frame clones, though not all of them. The sample lists about 2 million clones, about 95% seen once, with 1% to 1.3% in the top ten. This CDR3 comprises 13 residues. Trimming removed 2 bases at V and 4 bases at J, with 10 bases between. Germline V gene data show CDR1 as SGHNT and CDR2 as YYREEE (reference sequence). CD45RO negativity and positive selection for CCR7 defined naive CD8 cells, a population that excluded terminally differentiated effector memory CD45RA+ cells. Caucasian adults residing in Nashville, Tennessee made up all the donors.

Sequenced: naive CD8+ T cells sorted from blood. The origin of this receptor is a man younger than 30 in good health. The chain carries TRBV5-4 and TRBJ2-7; possible D gene TRBD1, 5 bases. The CDR3: CASSLQDGYEQYF. CDR3 bases: TGTGCCAGCAGCTTACAGGACGGGTACGAGCAGTACTTC.